A selection of T cell receptor beta chains follows, all from one sample in a study of blood T cell repertoires in COVID-19. TCRdb's table, derived via immunoSEQ multiplex PCR, lists solely in-frame clones and lacks some. The data hold about 57,000 clones, with approximately 78% observed a single time. The specimen was peripheral blood. The receptors stem from a woman of 80 years or more with acute or convalescent COVID-19. CDR3s include the opening cysteine and the closing phenylalanine or tryptophan. Fields, in order: J gene, V gene, CDR3 protein.

>TRBJ2-7|TRBV2
CASSADWNFYEQYF
>TRBJ2-5|TRBV18
CASSPVDIGETQYF
>TRBJ2-2|TRBV10-1
CASSDLQGSGGELFF
>TRBJ2-2|TRBV27
CASFARDRGTGELFF
>TRBJ2-2|TRBV6-5
CAMATGFNTGELFF
>TRBJ1-6|TRBV19
CASSIQGAENSPLHF
>TRBJ1-2|TRBV11-2
CASSLESRFYGYTF
>TRBJ1-3|TRBV11-3
CASSLGGHLSGNTIYF
>TRBJ1-2|TRBV5-1
CASSGDDYGYTF
>TRBJ1-1|TRBV5-1
CASSLGTGRVNTEAFF
>TRBJ2-3|TRBV11-3
CASSLAPPSTDTQYF
>TRBJ1-4|TRBV27
CASSSHTGSNEKLFF
>TRBJ2-5|TRBV7-7
CASSQAGVGETQYF
>TRBJ1-5|TRBV24-1
CATSDSRRLNQPQHF
>TRBJ2-3|TRBV7-9
CASSPKPRTSGKDTQYF
>TRBJ2-3|TRBV5-1
CASSPVAGETDTQYF
>TRBJ2-1|TRBV7-9
CASSPGGLSASNEQFF
>TRBJ2-7|TRBV11-3
CASSFDSGEQYF
>TRBJ1-6|TRBV30
CAWSTRISPLHF
>TRBJ2-1|TRBV5-8
CASNRGFTYNEQFF
>TRBJ1-4|TRBV5-1
CASNPGTLMGTNEKLFF
>TRBJ2-7|TRBV7-9
CASSLGLGQGVREQYF
>TRBJ2-1|TRBV7-7
CASSPDSTPYNEQFF
>TRBJ2-6|TRBV4-1
CASSQDPATILISGANVLTF
>TRBJ1-2|TRBV5-6
CASSDSNYGYTF